Below are 4 T cell receptor beta chains sequenced from a single sample in a study of glioma-infiltrating T cells listed by TCRdb under 2016. Sequenced on an Illumina MiSeq. The iRepertoire nested amplicon-rescue multiplex PCR (arm-PCR) platform was used to amplify TCR alpha and beta CDR3 regions from RNA. TCRdb handled the public reads itself, with Q25 trimming in fastp and clone calling in MiXCR, and kept productive beta chains. Every distinct CDR3 protein forms one entry, paired with its most common genes and DNA. Recorded for this sample are some 93,000 distinct CDR3 sequences; around 40% of them occurred a single time. Around two fifths of the sample goes to the ten largest clones. The sequenced sample consisted of glioma tissue, nonneoplastic brain tissue, or PBMCs (not recorded which). The receptors come from a human donor with low-grade glioma or glioblastoma, undergoing nonglioma brain surgery, or in good health (not recorded which).

J is TRBJ1-6 and V is TRBV15; no reliable D call. Germline CDR1 is LNHNV and CDR2 is YYDKDF (reference sequence). Trimming took off 7 bases at V and 7 bases at J, with 14 bases between the two ends. CDR3 length: 14 residues. CDR3 loop: CATMETAANSPLHF. The CDR3 DNA follows: TGTGCCACCATGGAGACGGCTGCAAATTCACCCCTCCACTTT.

There are many counts of this clonotype. The chain recombines TRBV4-1 with TRBJ2-1; 8 bases are a match to TRBD1. Per the germline V gene, CDR1 is MGHRA and CDR2 is YSYEKL. The CDR3 is made up of 18 amino acids. The V and J ends lost 1 base and 0 bases, in that order; junction bases with no gene match: 8. CDR3 bases: TGCGCCAGCAGCCAAGGGACAGGGTTGTTGAGCTCCTACAATGAGCAGTTCTTC. It yields the protein CASSQGTGLLSSYNEQFF.

The rearrangement uses TRBV27 and TRBJ2-4, with 10 nucleotides matching TRBD2. J gave up 7 bases and V 1 base, and 10 bases lay outside the gene matches. This CDR3 is 17 amino acids long. CDR1 is MNHEY and CDR2 is SMNVEV in the germline V gene (reference sequence). CDR3 DNA: TGTGCCAGCAGTTTATTCGGGGCTAGCGGGAGTCTTAACATTCAGTACTTC. This gives the protein CASSLFGASGSLNIQYF.

The CDR3 sequence: CSVEEGTHRNIQYF. In DNA form, the CDR3 reads TGCAGCGTTGAAGAGGGGACCCATCGGAACATTCAGTACTTC. The J gene is TRBJ2-4, the V gene TRBV29-1, with D perhaps assigned TRBD1 or TRBD2 (5 bases each). V was shortened by 0 bases and J by 7 bases, with 13 bases between the two germline ends. CDR1 is SQVTM and CDR2 is ANQGSEA in the germline V gene. The CDR3 spans 14 residues.